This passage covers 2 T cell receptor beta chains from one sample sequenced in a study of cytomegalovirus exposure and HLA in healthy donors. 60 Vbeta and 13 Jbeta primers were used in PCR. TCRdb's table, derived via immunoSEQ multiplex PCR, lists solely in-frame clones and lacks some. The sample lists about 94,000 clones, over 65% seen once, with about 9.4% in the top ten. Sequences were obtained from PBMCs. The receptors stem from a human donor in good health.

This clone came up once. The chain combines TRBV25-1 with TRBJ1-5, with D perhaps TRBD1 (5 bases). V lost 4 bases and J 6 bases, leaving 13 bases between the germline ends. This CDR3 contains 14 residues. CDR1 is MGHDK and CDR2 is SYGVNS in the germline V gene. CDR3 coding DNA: TGTGCCAGCAGTGGGCGGGGGGTTATTCAGCCCCAGCATTTT. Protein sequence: CASSGRGVIQPQHF.

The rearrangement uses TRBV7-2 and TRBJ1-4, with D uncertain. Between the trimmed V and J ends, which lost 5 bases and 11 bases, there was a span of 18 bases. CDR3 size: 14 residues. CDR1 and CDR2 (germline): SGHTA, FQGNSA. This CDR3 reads CASSRQGRLAKLFF. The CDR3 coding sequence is TGTGCCAGCAGCCGGCAAGGACGGCTAGCGAAACTGTTTTTT.